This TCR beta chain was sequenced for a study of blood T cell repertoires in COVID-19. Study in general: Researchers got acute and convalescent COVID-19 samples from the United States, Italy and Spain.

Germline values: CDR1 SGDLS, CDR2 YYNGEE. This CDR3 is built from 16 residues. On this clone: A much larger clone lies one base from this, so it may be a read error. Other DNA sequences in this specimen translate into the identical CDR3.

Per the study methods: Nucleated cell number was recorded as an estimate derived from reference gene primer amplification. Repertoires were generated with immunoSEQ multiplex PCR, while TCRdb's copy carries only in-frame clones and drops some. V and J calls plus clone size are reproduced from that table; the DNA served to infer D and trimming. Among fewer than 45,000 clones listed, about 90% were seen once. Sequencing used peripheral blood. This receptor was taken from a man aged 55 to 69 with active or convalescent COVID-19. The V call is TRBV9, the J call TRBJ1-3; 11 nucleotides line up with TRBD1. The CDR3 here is CASSVGQGAGGNTIYF. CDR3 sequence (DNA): TGTGCCAGTAGCGTTGGACAGGGGGCCGGTGGAAACACCATATATTTT.